Following are 28 T cell receptor beta chains from one sample sequenced in a study of shared clonotypes between healthy human individuals. The table came from immunoSEQ multiplex PCR; TCRdb's copy has only in-frame clones and leaves some out. The table shows a few million clones, with roughly 95% occurring only once. The sequenced sample consisted of naive CD4+ T cells sorted from blood. Subset reported: CD45RA+ positively selected. These TCRs come from a young man in good health.

V is TRBV30 and J is TRBJ2-6, with TRBD1 matching over 7 bases. The CDR3 runs 16 residues. Per germline, CDR1 GTSNPN and CDR2 SVGIG (reference sequence). J was trimmed by 0 bases and V by 5 bases; bases with no gene match: 7. The CDR3 sequence is CAWGTDFFSGANVLTF. CDR3 coding DNA: TGTGCCTGGGGGACAGATTTTTTCTCTGGGGCCAACGTCCTGACTTTC.

This chain uses TRBV28 with TRBJ1-2, with D possibly being TRBD1 (5 bases). This CDR3 comprises 14 residues. Trimming took 8 bases from V and 3 from J, leaving 16 bases between them. CDR1 is MDHEN and CDR2 is SYDVKM in the germline V gene. CDR3 in DNA: TGTGCCAGCGGGCCCCCAGGGCGTGACTATGGCTACACCTTC. This encodes CASGPPGRDYGYTF.

V gene TRBV9 combines with J gene TRBJ2-1; 7 bases line up with TRBD2. Per germline, CDR1 SGDLS and CDR2 YYNGEE. The CDR3 spans 13 residues. J gave up 7 bases and V 0 bases, and 1 base lay outside the gene matches. CDR3 in DNA: TGTGCCAGCAGCGTAGGCGGGGGTAATGAGCAGTTCTTC. Translating gives CASSVGGGNEQFF.

The rearrangement uses TRBV10-2 and TRBJ1-5; no reliable D call. This CDR3 comprises 13 residues. Trimming shortened V by 4 bases and J by 4 bases, and 8 bases separated the two germline ends. CDR1 and CDR2 (germline): WSHSY, SAAADI. CDR3 protein: CASSVVGNQPQHF. The CDR3 DNA follows: TGCGCCAGCAGTGTGGTGGGGAATCAGCCCCAGCATTTT.

This sequence joins TRBV7-3 and TRBJ2-7; 7 nucleotides line up with TRBD2. J was trimmed by 2 bases and V by 5 bases; bases with no gene match: 9. The CDR3 sequence is 15 residues long. From germline, CDR1 is SGHTA and CDR2 FQGTGA. Here the CDR3 reads CASSPQAGTTYEQYF. Here the CDR3 DNA reads TGTGCCAGCAGCCCCCAAGCGGGGACCACCTACGAGCAGTACTTC.

In this sample, this clone turned up once. This chain joins TRBV7-2 and TRBJ1-3, with no clear D. Germline assignment: CDR1 SGHTA and CDR2 FQGNSA. V lost 5 bases, J lost 4 bases, and 12 bases lay in between. The CDR3 extends over 14 amino acids. DNA of the CDR3: TGTGCCAGCAGCCCAATGGGGTCCGGAAACACCATATATTTT. Protein: CASSPMGSGNTIYF.

The J gene is TRBJ2-3, the V gene TRBV30; tentatively, D is TRBD1 (5 bases). Trimming stripped 3 bases from V and 7 bases from J, with 11 bases between. This CDR3 region has 12 residues. The germline V gene has CDR1 GTSNPN and CDR2 SVGIG (reference sequence). The CDR3 coding sequence is TGTGCCTGGAGCCTACAGGCGCATACGCAGTATTTT. Residues: CAWSLQAHTQYF.

The V call is TRBV5-6, the J call TRBJ2-5; 7 bases line up with TRBD1. The CDR3 extends over 16 amino acids. Per germline, CDR1 SGHDT and CDR2 YYEEEE. Germline trimming cut 4 bases from V and 5 bases from J; bases unmatched to any gene: 14. The CDR3 sequence is CASSTKTGKGGETQYF. The CDR3 region has the DNA TGTGCCAGCAGCACAAAGACAGGGAAGGGTGGCGAGACCCAGTACTTC.

This sequence joins TRBV18 and TRBJ1-1; TRBD1 matches 8 bases. Trimming removed 1 base from V and 6 bases from J; junction bases left unmatched: 13. This CDR3 spans 17 amino acids. CDR1 is KGHSH, CDR2 LQKENI, per germline. In DNA, the CDR3 is TGTGCCAGCTCACCACAAGGGACAGGAGCCGGTATTTCTGAAGCTTTCTTT. The encoded protein is CASSPQGTGAGISEAFF.

The V and J genes are TRBV9 and TRBJ2-7; 8 bases fit TRBD2. Per germline, CDR1 SGDLS and CDR2 YYNGEE. The CDR3 has 16 amino acids. With 0 bases clipped from V and 4 bases from J, the junction kept 9 bases outside the gene matches. The chain's CDR3 is CASSVDPSGGKYEQYF. The CDR3 bases are TGTGCCAGCAGCGTAGACCCCAGCGGGGGAAAGTACGAGCAGTACTTC. The variable domain in full, completed from reference TRBV9 and TRBJ2-7, reads DSGVTQTPKHLITATGQRVTLRCSPRSGDLSVYWYQQSLDQGLQFLIQYYNGEERAKGNILERFSAQQFPDLHSELNLSSLELGDSALYFCASSVDPSGGKYEQYFGPGTRLTVT.

The gene calls are TRBV5-6 and TRBJ2-7; D is ambiguous. Looked up from germline, CDR1 is SGHDT and CDR2 is YYEEEE. The CDR3 has 18 amino acids. Deletions cut 0 bases from V and 1 base from J, with 20 bases between. The CDR3 coding sequence is TGTGCCAGCAGCTTGGGTGGGCCCAAAGGCCTCCTTTCCTACGAGCAGTACTTC. This gives the protein CASSLGGPKGLLSYEQYF.

V is TRBV5-4 and J is TRBJ2-7, with D perhaps matching TRBD2 (6 bases). The V gene's germline CDR1 is SGHNT and CDR2 YYREEE (reference sequence). CDR3 length: 16 amino acids. Trimming shortened V by 0 bases and J by 3 bases, and 16 bases separated the two germline ends. CDR3 nucleotide sequence: TGTGCCAGCAGCTTGGCCGTGGAGGGTCCCCACTACGAGCAGTACTTC. Translating gives CASSLAVEGPHYEQYF.

V usage is TRBV5-1 and J usage is TRBJ2-5, with D tentatively TRBD1 (6 bases). The length of the CDR3 is 13 residues. CDR1 and CDR2 from the germline V gene are SGHRS and YFSETQ. Trimming pared 4 bases from V and 7 bases from J, leaving 14 bases between. The CDR3 bases are TGCGCCAGCAGCCCCCAGGGGTTAGGGACCCAGTACTTC. Encoded protein: CASSPQGLGTQYF. Full variable domain (remainder filled in from reference TRBV5-1 and TRBJ2-5): KAGVTQTPRYLIKTRGQQVTLSCSPISGHRSVSWYQQTPGQGLQFLFEYFSETQRNKGNFPGRFSGRQFSNSRSEMNVSTLELGDSALYLCASSPQGLGTQYFGPGTRLLVL.

The chain links TRBV18 to TRBJ1-2; 9 bases are a match to TRBD1. Germline V gene lookup returns CDR1 KGHSH and CDR2 LQKENI. V was clipped by 3 bases and J by 5 bases; unmatched bases: 7. This CDR3 region has 15 residues. The CDR3 sequence: CASSPGTGKLYGYTF. The CDR3 bases are TGTGCCAGCTCACCCGGGACAGGGAAGTTGTATGGCTACACCTTC.

This sequence joins TRBV18 and TRBJ2-7; D may be TRBD1 (6 bases). The CDR3 length is 17 residues. The V gene lost 3 bases and the J gene lost 3 bases, with 21 bases spanning the gap. CDR1 is KGHSH, CDR2 LQKENI, per germline. DNA for the CDR3: TGTGCCAGCTCACCTAATACCGCAGGGGTAGGGAACTACGAGCAGTACTTC. Translation: CASSPNTAGVGNYEQYF. The variable domain in full, with the rest retrieved from reference TRBV18 and TRBJ2-7, is NAGVMQNPRHLVRRRGQEARLRCSPMKGHSHVYWYRQLPEEGLKFMVYLQKENIIDESGMPKERFSAEFPKEGPSILRIQQVVRGDSAAYFCASSPNTAGVGNYEQYFGPGTRLTVT.

The chain is built from TRBV27 and TRBJ1-5; 7 positions agree with TRBD1. There are 15 residues in the CDR3. V dropped 3 bases and J dropped 7; count of bases not matched to a gene: 9. CDR1 and CDR2 from the germline V gene are MNHEY and SMNVEV (reference sequence). This CDR3 reads CASSFTRGLGQPQHF. CDR3 bases: TGTGCCAGCAGTTTTACGAGGGGGCTTGGCCAGCCCCAGCATTTT.

The chain couples TRBV29-1 to TRBJ2-5, with 8 bases lining up with TRBD1. This CDR3 comprises 15 residues. Trimming removed 4 bases from V and 3 bases from J; junction bases left unmatched: 10. Germline CDR1 reads SQVTM; CDR2 reads ANQGSEA. The CDR3 protein is CSVAKVGQGEETQYF. In DNA form, the CDR3 reads TGCAGCGTTGCTAAGGTTGGACAGGGAGAAGAGACCCAGTACTTC.

The chain recombines TRBV6-1 with TRBJ2-7, with D maybe TRBD2 (5 bases). This CDR3 region has 13 residues. Germline CDR1 and CDR2: MNHNS and SASEGT. V lost 7 bases to trimming and J lost 0 bases, with 10 bases between them. The DNA of the CDR3 is TGTGCCAGCAAGATTGGGAGCTCCTACGAGCAGTACTTC. It codes for CASKIGSSYEQYF.

The chain combines TRBV6-6 with TRBJ2-2; 11 nucleotides align to TRBD1. The CDR3 is 15 residues long. V shed 4 bases and J 4 bases; nucleotides not matched to a gene: 2. Per the germline V gene, CDR1 is MNHNY and CDR2 is SVGAGI (reference sequence). DNA of the CDR3: TGTGCCAGCAGTTTCGGGACAGGGGGCACCGGGGAGCTGTTTTTT. This translates into CASSFGTGGTGELFF.

This clone was observed a single time. The chain uses TRBV30 and TRBJ2-2; TRBD2 might be the D (5 bases). This CDR3 region has 15 residues. The germline V and J ends were trimmed by 2 bases and 5 bases, with 15 bases remaining between them. CDR1 is GTSNPN, CDR2 SVGIG, per germline (reference sequence). CDR3 in DNA: TGTGCCTGGAGTAGGTTACGGGGTTTTACCGGGGAGCTGTTTTTT. Translated: CAWSRLRGFTGELFF.

The table lists this clone with a count of one. The chain combines TRBV19 with TRBJ2-7; 7 bases are shared with TRBD2. CDR1 LNHDA and CDR2 SQIVND come from the germline V gene (reference sequence). This CDR3 spans 13 amino acids. After removal of 4 bases from V and 5 bases from J, the junction contained 5 bases not matched to a gene. This CDR3 is CASSTLGGNEQYF. In DNA, the CDR3 is TGTGCCAGTAGTACCCTCGGGGGGAACGAGCAGTACTTC.

The V and J genes are TRBV12-5 and TRBJ1-3; no reliable D call. V lost 1 base and J lost 11, with 15 bases in between. The germline V gene encodes CDR1 LGHNT and CDR2 FRNRAP. This CDR3 has 14 residues. In nucleotides, the CDR3 is TGTGCTAGTGGTTTGGACACGGTTCGAGGGTCCATATATTTT. Translating gives CASGLDTVRGSIYF. The full variable domain, with the rest looked up from reference TRBV12-5 and TRBJ1-3, is DARVTQTPRHKVTEMGQEVTMRCQPILGHNTVFWYRQTMMQGLELLAYFRNRAPLDDSGMPKDRFSAEMPDATLATLKIQPSEPRDSAVYFCASGLDTVRGSIYFGEGSWLTVV.

The table lists this clone with a count of one. The chain links TRBV5-1 to TRBJ2-7, with D perhaps being TRBD1 or TRBD2 (5 bases each). The CDR3 is 13 residues long. Germline loops: CDR1 SGHRS, CDR2 YFSETQ. The V end lost 5 bases, the J end lost 3 bases, and 12 bases lay between the germline ends. The CDR3 region has the DNA TGCGCCAGCAGGGGGGACGCCCTCTACGAGCAGTACTTC. Protein product: CASRGDALYEQYF.

The V gene is TRBV7-9, the J gene TRBJ2-1, with D perhaps TRBD1 (6 bases). The V end lost 6 bases, the J end lost 4 bases, and 10 bases lay between the germline ends. Germline-derived CDR1 and CDR2 are SEHNR and FQNEAQ (reference sequence). The CDR3 totals 13 residues. The CDR3 sequence is CASRGDRYNEQFF. The CDR3, as DNA: TGTGCCAGCAGGGGCGACAGGTACAATGAGCAGTTCTTC.

The gene calls are TRBV5-6 and TRBJ1-4; tentative D call: TRBD1 (5 bases). This CDR3 is built from 16 residues. From germline, CDR1 is SGHDT and CDR2 YYEEEE. The germline V and J ends were trimmed by 0 bases and 0 bases, with 9 bases remaining between them. The CDR3 DNA reads TGTGCCAGCAGCTTGGCATGGGGGGCAACTAATGAAAAACTGTTTTTT. Amino acid sequence: CASSLAWGATNEKLFF.

The V and J genes are TRBV7-2 and TRBJ2-5, with 9 bases identical to TRBD1. Germline V gene sequence: CDR1 SGHTA, CDR2 FQGNSA. V was clipped by 7 bases and J by 5 bases; unmatched bases: 11. The CDR3 runs 15 residues. CDR3 sequence (DNA): TGTGCCAGCAATCTACCGGGGACAGGGAGGGAGACCCAGTACTTC. Translated: CASNLPGTGRETQYF.

The chain couples TRBV10-2 to TRBJ1-1; D is perhaps TRBD1 (6 bases). Germline assignment: CDR1 WSHSY and CDR2 SAAADI. Trimming pared 5 bases from V and 4 bases from J, leaving 11 bases between. The CDR3 is 13 residues long. In DNA, the CDR3 is TGCGCCAGCAGTTCACAGGGAGCCACTGAAGCTTTCTTT. Its protein is CASSSQGATEAFF.

The J gene is TRBJ2-5, the V gene TRBV5-5; perhaps TRBD2 as D (5 bases). This CDR3 region has 14 residues. The germline V gene encodes CDR1 SGHKS and CDR2 YYEKEE (reference sequence). Trimming removed 3 bases from V and 4 bases from J, with 13 bases in between. CDR3 DNA: TGTGCCAGCAGCTACCGGGAATGGTTAGAGACCCAGTACTTC. This encodes CASSYREWLETQYF.